A selection of T cell receptor beta chains follows, all from one sample in a study of OX40 agonist ivuxolimab in advanced cancers. Data came from immunoSEQ multiplex PCR; TCRdb stores just in-frame clones and leaves some out. The sample contains around 62,000 clones, under 90% of which appear only once. This material consisted of CD4+ or CD8+ T cells sorted from blood, taken in a trial of the OX40 agonist ivuxolimab. The source is an adult with an advanced solid tumor such as melanoma, head and neck, liver or kidney cancer. Each CDR3 is given with its conserved first and last residue.

v_gene	j_gene	CDR3aa
TRBV4-1	TRBJ2-1	CASSQDPGTYNEQFF
TRBV14	TRBJ1-1	CASSQQRNTEAFF
TRBV28	TRBJ2-3	CASSLGGADTQYF
TRBV7-9	TRBJ1-6	CASSSNTGGSSPLHF
TRBV4-2	TRBJ2-3	CASSPQGLAGPSTDTQYF
TRBV4-3	TRBJ2-5	CASSFRVGTQETQYF
TRBV11-2	TRBJ1-3	CASSLSTGSGNTIYF
TRBV18	TRBJ2-1	CASSSEPRYNEQFF
TRBV7-2	TRBJ2-2	CASSSDTGELFF
TRBV5-6	TRBJ1-1	CASSPGPIDTEAFF
TRBV4-3	TRBJ1-2	CASRPGGNYGYTF
TRBV7-2	TRBJ2-3	CASSLGSSTDTQYF
TRBV7-9	TRBJ2-7	CASSDQYEQYF
TRBV6-5	TRBJ2-7	CASSYRYEQYF
TRBV7-9	TRBJ1-1	CASSLAAYREGTEAFF
TRBV18	TRBJ2-7	CASSPGQHHYEQYF
TRBV18	TRBJ2-2	CASSPSGTGELFF
TRBV15	TRBJ2-4	CATSRDLAGHLYIQYF
TRBV5-1	TRBJ2-3	CASSYDGTDTQYF
TRBV6-5	TRBJ1-3	CASRNSGNTIYF
TRBV7-2	TRBJ1-2	CASSLDGNYGYTF
TRBV11-2	TRBJ1-4	CASSQSLSSEKLFF
TRBV4-1	TRBJ1-5	CASSHAGTVGNQPQHF
TRBV2	TRBJ2-4	CASSEGVAKNIQYF
TRBV7-2	TRBJ2-3	CASSLLAGGLRDTQYF
TRBV4-3	TRBJ1-3	CASSQGNAVSGNTIYF
TRBV29-1	TRBJ2-5	CSVGSETQYF
TRBV29-1	TRBJ1-2	CSVEEQLRGYTF
TRBV4-1	TRBJ2-4	CASSQRNALAKNIQYF
TRBV6-4	TRBJ2-3	CASSRGPTTDTQYF
TRBV2	TRBJ2-5	CASSRQGTEETQYF
TRBV19	TRBJ1-1	CASSARTGATAFF
TRBV28	TRBJ1-1	CASSARYEAFF
TRBV7-2	TRBJ2-7	CASSLETGSKYF
TRBV7-2	TRBJ1-2	CASSFSQPYGYTF
TRBV11-2	TRBJ2-3	CASSLRREADTQYF
TRBV11-3	TRBJ2-3	CASSLEGPSTDTQYF
TRBV20-1	TRBJ2-7	CSANLGHEQYF
TRBV11-2	TRBJ2-5	CASSQDRETQYF
TRBV7-2	TRBJ2-1	CASSLDRGNVYNEQFF
TRBV19	TRBJ1-6	CASQQDPLSNSPLHF
TRBV7-3	TRBJ2-7	CASSLRRGPHYEQYF
TRBV5-4	TRBJ2-3	CASSGTSGATDTQYF
TRBV2	TRBJ1-5	CASSFDLGNQPQHF
TRBV5-1	TRBJ1-2	CASSSGVDGYTF
TRBV5-6	TRBJ1-1	CASSLVGQRNTEAFF
TRBV19	TRBJ2-5	CASSMDRRETQYF
TRBV27	TRBJ2-5	CASSLRTAQETQYF
TRBV2	TRBJ2-3	CASHSEISTDTQYF
TRBV7-3	TRBJ1-1	CASVGQGNTEAFF
TRBV7-2	TRBJ1-1	CASSTRRGSKNTEAFF
TRBV19	TRBJ2-2	CASSPFRSDHTGELFF
TRBV12-5	TRBJ2-7	CASGFTDSSYEQYF
TRBV11-2	TRBJ2-7	CASSLETGGGYEQYF
TRBV9	TRBJ2-6	CASSVSKSGQTGSGANVLTF
TRBV18	TRBJ2-1	CASSPGQGYNEQFF
TRBV2	TRBJ1-1	CASSLDRNTEAFF
TRBV9	TRBJ2-7	CASSVESYSYEQYF
TRBV4-1	TRBJ1-2	CASSPGRVGYGYTF
TRBV5-1	TRBJ1-6	CASTSGVFDSPLHF